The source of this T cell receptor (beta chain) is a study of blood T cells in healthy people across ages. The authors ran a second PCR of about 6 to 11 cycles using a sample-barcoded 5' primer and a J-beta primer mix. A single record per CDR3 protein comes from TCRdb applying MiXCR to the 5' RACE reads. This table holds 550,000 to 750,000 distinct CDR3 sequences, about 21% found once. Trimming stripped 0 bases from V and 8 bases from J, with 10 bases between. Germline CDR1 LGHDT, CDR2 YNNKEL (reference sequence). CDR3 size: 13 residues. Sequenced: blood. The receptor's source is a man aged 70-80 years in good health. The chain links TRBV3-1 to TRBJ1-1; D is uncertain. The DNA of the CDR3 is TGTGCCAGCAGCCAAGATCGAGTCAGAGAAGCTTTCTTT. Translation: CASSQDRVREAFF.